A selection of T cell receptor beta chains follows, all from one sample in a study of blood T cell repertoires in COVID-19. TCRdb keeps only in-frame clones here, not all; method: immunoSEQ multiplex PCR. The sample lists over 75,000 clones, 85% to 90% occurring once. The specimen was peripheral blood. All receptors come from a woman aged 80 or over with active COVID-19. CDR3s include the opening cysteine and the closing phenylalanine or tryptophan. The order of the fields is V gene, clone size, D gene, J gene, CDR3 protein, CDR3 DNA. The D gene is left open where the match is weak. Some rows have no size entry. The others give once, few or many, or a class for an expanded clone.

>TRBV19|NA|NA|TRBJ2-1
CASSMSYRRNEQFF
TGTGCCAGTAGTATGAGCTACAGACGCAATGAGCAGTTCTTC
>TRBV3-1/TRBV3-2|NA|NA|TRBJ2-5
CASSLGYSGKETQYF
TGTGCCAGCAGCCTAGGATATAGCGGAAAAGAGACCCAGTACTTC
>TRBV10-2|NA|TRBD1|TRBJ1-4
CASSDGGTGNEKLFF
TGCGCCAGCAGTGACGGAGGGACAGGGAATGAAAAACTGTTTTTT
>TRBV6-6|NA|NA|TRBJ1-2
CASSPVANYGYTF
TGTGCCAGCAGCCCCGTAGCTAACTATGGCTACACCTTC
>TRBV13|once|NA|TRBJ2-2
CASSYRDTNTGELFF
TGTGCCAGCAGCTACCGGGACACAAACACCGGGGAGCTGTTTTTT
>TRBV20-1|NA|NA|TRBJ2-1
CSASLAAYNEQFF
TGCAGTGCTAGTCTTGCTGCGTACAATGAGCAGTTCTTC
>TRBV3-1/TRBV3-2|NA|NA|TRBJ2-3
CASSQDLAQVMDTQYF
TGTGCCAGCAGCCAAGATCTGGCTCAGGTAATGGATACGCAGTATTTT
>TRBV5-4|NA|NA|TRBJ2-5
CASSTGGLSETQYF
TGTGCCAGCAGCACCGGGGGACTTAGTGAGACCCAGTACTTC
>TRBV19|NA|TRBD2|TRBJ2-3
CASSSGRVPDTQYF
TGTGCCAGTAGTAGCGGGAGGGTGCCAGATACGCAGTATTTT
>TRBV6-5|few|NA|TRBJ1-1
CASSYSVTGEAFF
TGTGCCAGCAGTTACTCGGTAACAGGGGAAGCTTTCTTT
>TRBV27|NA|TRBD2|TRBJ2-2
CASSTPTSALNTGELFF
TGTGCCAGCAGTACCCCCACTAGCGCCCTTAACACCGGGGAGCTGTTTTTT
>TRBV6-1|NA|NA|TRBJ1-2
CASSESSPTYYGYTF
TGTGCCAGCAGTGAATCTTCGCCCACTTACTATGGCTACACCTTC
>TRBV5-4|NA|TRBD2|TRBJ2-1
CASSTSGSDNEQFF
TGTGCCAGCAGCACTAGCGGGAGTGACAATGAGCAGTTCTTC
>TRBV15|NA|NA|TRBJ1-3
CATSREAFGGNTIYF
TGTGCCACCAGCAGAGAGGCCTTCGGGGGTAACACCATATATTTT
>TRBV18|once|TRBD1|TRBJ2-7
CASSTTGNFYEQYF
TGTGCCAGCTCAACGACAGGGAATTTCTACGAGCAGTACTTC
>TRBV5-4|NA|TRBD1|TRBJ2-7
CASSRDRAREQYF
TGTGCCAGCAGCAGGGACAGGGCGCGGGAGCAGTACTTC
>TRBV28|NA|NA|TRBJ2-7
CASSNLPGTSYEQYF
TGTGCCAGCAGCAACCTACCCGGGACTTCCTACGAGCAGTACTTC
>TRBV28|NA|NA|TRBJ2-1
CASSLAAEGSSYNEQFF
TGTGCCAGCAGTTTGGCGGCAGAGGGAAGCTCCTACAATGAGCAGTTCTTC
>TRBV5-6|NA|NA|TRBJ2-2
CASSLASGELFF
TGTGCCAGCAGCCTCGCGAGCGGGGAGCTGTTTTTT
>TRBV18|NA|NA|TRBJ1-6
CASSRREDSDSPLHF
TGTGCCAGCTCCCGAAGGGAGGACTCGGATTCACCCCTCCACTTT
>TRBV5-1|NA|TRBD2|TRBJ2-7
CASRTGLAATYEQYF
TGCGCCAGCAGAACCGGACTAGCGGCAACCTACGAGCAGTACTTC
>TRBV29-1|NA|NA|TRBJ2-1
CSVFGGKYPNEQFF
TGCAGCGTTTTTGGCGGGAAATACCCTAATGAGCAGTTCTTC
>TRBV28|NA|NA|TRBJ2-7
CASGKGGSYEQYF
TGTGCCAGCGGGAAAGGGGGCTCCTACGAGCAGTACTTC
>TRBV27|NA|TRBD1|TRBJ1-5
CASSPGQEFNQPQHF
TGTGCCAGCAGTCCGGGACAGGAGTTCAATCAGCCCCAGCATTTT
>TRBV7-6|NA|TRBD2|TRBJ2-7
CASSPGLAWYEQYF
TGTGCCAGCAGCCCGGGACTAGCGTGGTACGAGCAGTACTTC
>TRBV6-2/TRBV6-3|NA|TRBD1|TRBJ1-2
CASSRTGPYGYTF
TGTGCCAGCAGTAGGACAGGCCCCTATGGCTACACCTTC
>TRBV7-9|NA|NA|TRBJ2-2
CASSFARGANTGELFF
TGTGCCAGCAGCTTCGCCAGGGGAGCGAACACCGGGGAGCTGTTTTTT
>TRBV2|NA|TRBD1|TRBJ1-5
CASSPTGQNQPQHF
TGTGCCAGCAGTCCGACAGGGCAGAATCAGCCCCAGCATTTT
>TRBV19|NA|TRBD1|TRBJ2-1
CASSMDRGYNEQFF
TGTGCCAGTAGTATGGACAGGGGATACAATGAGCAGTTCTTC
>TRBV27|NA|NA|TRBJ1-5
CASSLIRGRNQPQHF
TGTGCCAGCAGTTTAATCAGGGGTCGCAATCAGCCCCAGCATTTT
>TRBV6-5|once|NA|TRBJ2-3
CASAFLGPQGDTQYF
TGTGCCAGCGCCTTTTTGGGGCCCCAAGGAGATACGCAGTATTTT
>TRBV2|NA|NA|TRBJ1-5
CASSKTGVSNQPQHF
TGTGCCAGCAGTAAGACAGGAGTGAGCAATCAGCCCCAGCATTTT
>TRBV2|NA|NA|TRBJ2-3
CASTGAGASTDTQYF
TGTGCCAGCACGGGGGCGGGAGCTAGCACAGATACGCAGTATTTT
>TRBV2|NA|TRBD1|TRBJ1-5
CASSGTGGADQPQHF
TGTGCCAGCAGTGGGACAGGGGGCGCGGATCAGCCCCAGCATTTT
>TRBV20-1|NA|TRBD2|TRBJ2-7
CSASGLADYEQYF
TGCAGTGCTAGTGGACTAGCGGACTACGAGCAGTACTTC
>TRBV7-7|NA|TRBD1|TRBJ2-5
CASSPPLTRQGRGIPQETQYF
TGTGCCAGCAGCCCGCCCTTGACAAGACAGGGCCGGGGTATCCCCCAAGAGACCCAGTACTTC
>TRBV4-3|NA|NA|TRBJ2-4
CASSTTGEVQYF
TGCGCCAGCAGCACTACAGGGGAGGTTCAGTACTTC
>TRBV5-4|NA|TRBD2|TRBJ2-3
CASSFRLAGRTDTQYF
TGTGCCAGCAGCTTTAGGCTAGCGGGACGCACAGATACGCAGTATTTT
>TRBV7-9|NA|NA|TRBJ1-6
CASSLEQYNSPLHF
TGTGCCAGCAGCTTAGAACAGTATAATTCACCCCTCCACTTT
>TRBV11-2|NA|NA|TRBJ2-2
CASRPRATAVLSGELFF
TGTGCCAGCAGGCCCCGAGCAACAGCAGTCCTCAGCGGGGAGCTGTTTTTT
>TRBV7-9|NA|TRBD2|TRBJ2-3
CASSLTSGRITDTQYF
TGTGCCAGCAGTTTGACTAGCGGGAGGATAACAGATACGCAGTATTTT
>TRBV4-2|NA|TRBD2|TRBJ2-3
CASSHIGVLGAGGSDTQYF
TGTGCCAGCAGCCACATCGGGGTATTAGGAGCGGGAGGGTCAGATACGCAGTATTTT
>TRBV28|NA|NA|TRBJ2-2
CASSLPLGELFF
TGTGCCAGCAGTTTACCTCTCGGGGAGCTGTTTTTT
>TRBV18|once|NA|TRBJ1-2
CASSPERWSGYTF
TGTGCCAGCTCACCTGAGAGGTGGAGTGGCTACACCTTC
>TRBV19|NA|TRBD1|TRBJ2-3
CASNQRQGITDTQYF
TGTGCCAGTAACCAGAGACAGGGTATAACAGATACGCAGTATTTT
>TRBV19|few|TRBD1|TRBJ2-4
CASSNPLGRVRDSIQYF
TGTGCCAGTAGTAACCCCCTCGGTAGGGTCCGGGACAGCATTCAGTACTTC
>TRBV5-1|NA|TRBD2|TRBJ2-5
CASSFGTSGETQYF
TGCGCCAGCAGCTTCGGGACTAGCGGAGAGACCCAGTACTTC
>TRBV28|NA|TRBD1|TRBJ1-4
CASRGQGNEKLFF
TGTGCCAGCCGGGGACAGGGGAATGAAAAACTGTTTTTT
>TRBV27|NA|NA|TRBJ1-1
CASSRWATNTEAFF
TGTGCCAGCAGCCGATGGGCAACCAACACTGAAGCTTTCTTT
>TRBV4-2|few|NA|TRBJ2-7
CASSQDPPRGESSYEQYF
TGTGCCAGCAGCCAAGACCCGCCCCGCGGAGAGAGCTCCTACGAGCAGTACTTC
>TRBV24-1|NA|NA|TRBJ2-3
CATSDLRDNTDTQYF
TGTGCCACCAGTGATTTAAGGGACAACACAGATACGCAGTATTTT
>TRBV2|NA|NA|TRBJ1-2
CASRSTAPNYGYTF
TGTGCCAGCAGGTCGACAGCCCCCAACTATGGCTACACCTTC
>TRBV19|NA|TRBD1|TRBJ1-1
CASSQISGGPAFF
TGTGCCAGTAGCCAGATTTCAGGGGGCCCGGCTTTCTTT
>TRBV5-4|NA|TRBD2|TRBJ2-1
CASSSPGGFYNEQFF
TGTGCCAGCAGCTCGCCGGGAGGGTTCTACAATGAGCAGTTCTTC
>TRBV27|NA|TRBD2|TRBJ2-5
CASRNGRASETQYF
TGTGCCAGCAGGAACGGGAGGGCCAGTGAGACCCAGTACTTC
>TRBV6-2/TRBV6-3|NA|NA|TRBJ2-2
CASSLANTGELFF
TGTGCCAGCAGTTTAGCGAACACCGGGGAGCTGTTTTTT
>TRBV19|few|TRBD2|TRBJ2-3
CASSGLATDTQYF
TGTGCCAGTAGTGGACTAGCAACAGATACGCAGTATTTT
>TRBV29-1|NA|TRBD1|TRBJ1-2
CSVPTGGRYGYTF
TGCAGCGTACCGACAGGGGGGCGTTATGGCTACACCTTC
>TRBV12-3/TRBV12-4|NA|NA|TRBJ1-1
CASSLMAGGGAFF
TGTGCCAGCAGTTTAATGGCGGGTGGTGGAGCTTTCTTT